Following are 12 T cell receptor beta chains from one sample sequenced in a study of T cell responses to AZD1222 COVID-19 vaccine. This table comes from immunoSEQ multiplex PCR, and its TCRdb copy is limited to in-frame clones, with some not included. The sample has about 150,000 clones, roughly 91% seen once; the top ten hold approximately 9%. Sequenced here: peripheral blood, sampled on day 0 of AZD1222 vaccination. These receptors all come from an adult in good health.

The chain has TRBV5-4 and TRBJ1-4; 11 positions agree with TRBD1. The CDR3 covers 14 residues. V lost 4 bases, J lost 8 bases, and 4 bases stayed unmatched. Looked up from germline, CDR1 is SGHNT and CDR2 is YYREEE (reference sequence). The CDR3 bases are TGTGCCAGCAGCCTAGGACAGGGGGCGGAAAAACTGTTTTTT. This sequence encodes CASSLGQGAEKLFF.

V is TRBV19 and J is TRBJ2-1; D is possibly TRBD1 or TRBD2 (5 bases each). Germline V gene data show CDR1 as LNHDA and CDR2 as SQIVND (reference sequence). This CDR3 is built from 16 residues. V gave up 3 bases and J gave up 10 bases, with 22 bases separating them. This CDR3 is CASSMIRRALGGEQFF. CDR3 nucleotides: TGTGCCAGTAGTATGATCCGGCGAGCCCTTGGGGGAGAGCAGTTCTTC.

V and J are TRBV7-6 and TRBJ2-3, with TRBD1 matching 12 bases. CDR3 length: 18 amino acids. With 1 base clipped from V and 4 bases from J, the junction kept 9 bases outside the gene matches. CDR1 and CDR2 (germline): SGHVS, FNYEAQ. The CDR3 DNA sequence: TGTGCCAGCAGCTTAGGAGGTTACGGGACAGGGGGCGCAGATACGCAGTATTTT. Translation gives CASSLGGYGTGGADTQYF.

The sample holds a few counts of this clone. The gene calls are TRBV4-3 and TRBJ1-1, with 8 bases that match TRBD1. J was trimmed by 4 bases and V by 5 bases; bases with no gene match: 12. CDR3 length: 16 amino acids. The germline CDR1 and CDR2 sequences are LGHNA and YSLEER. The CDR3 sequence: CASSYQYRGRFTEAFF. For the CDR3, the DNA is TGCGCCAGCAGCTACCAATACAGGGGGAGATTCACTGAAGCTTTCTTT.

Only a few counts were recorded for this clone. The CDR3 nucleotides read TGTGCCAGCAGTTTTGGGAACGCTAATAATTCACCCCTCCACTTT. It specifies CASSFGNANNSPLHF. V gene TRBV28 combines with J gene TRBJ1-6; D unresolved. The CDR3 is 15 amino acids. The V end was cut by 3 bases, the J end by 5 bases, with 11 bases between. CDR1 MDHEN and CDR2 SYDVKM come from the germline V gene. Drawing the rest from reference TRBV28 and TRBJ1-6, the complete variable domain is DVKVTQSSRYLVKRTGEKVFLECVQDMDHENMFWYRQDPGLGLRLIYFSYDVKMKEKGDIPEGYSVSREKKERFSLILESASTNQTSMYLCASSFGNANNSPLHFGNGTRLTVT.

This chain links TRBV29-1 with TRBJ2-7, with D unclear. Germline V gene lookup returns CDR1 SQVTM and CDR2 ANQGSEA. The CDR3 length is 12 residues. Trimming pared 4 bases from V and 1 base from J, leaving 8 bases between. CDR3 nucleotides: TGCAGCGTTGTGACCCAGTCCTACGAGCAGTACTTC. This translates into CSVVTQSYEQYF.

The chain carries TRBV28 and TRBJ2-7; no clear D. Trimming took 3 bases from V and 4 from J, leaving 7 bases between them. This CDR3 is built from 12 residues. Germline V CDR1 and CDR2: MDHEN, SYDVKM. The CDR3 nucleotides read TGTGCCAGCAGTTTTACGGAGTACGAGCAGTACTTC. It yields the protein CASSFTEYEQYF.

This sequence joins TRBV29-1 and TRBJ1-5, with TRBD1 identical over 8 bases. V gave up 4 bases and J gave up 7 bases; unmatched junction bases: 6. The CDR3 has 13 residues. Per germline, CDR1 SQVTM and CDR2 ANQGSEA. The CDR3 region is CSVGTGGGQPQHF. Here the CDR3 DNA reads TGCAGCGTTGGCACAGGGGGTGGGCAGCCCCAGCATTTT.

The J gene is TRBJ1-1, the V gene TRBV15; 8 nucleotides match TRBD1. CDR1 LNHNV and CDR2 YYDKDF come from the germline V gene (reference sequence). The length of the CDR3 is 15 residues. The V and J ends lost 4 bases and 5 bases, in that order; junction bases with no gene match: 9. Here the CDR3 reads CATSTIWTGNTEAFF. The CDR3 nucleotides are TGTGCCACCAGCACTATTTGGACAGGGAATACTGAAGCTTTCTTT.

The chain combines TRBV4-3 with TRBJ2-2, with D possibly matching TRBD1 (6 bases). Trimming took off 5 bases at V and 6 bases at J, with 16 bases between the two ends. Germline loops: CDR1 LGHNA, CDR2 YSLEER. The CDR3 contains 15 residues. Written as DNA, the CDR3 is TGCGCCAGCAGCTTAGGACAGTTAAGCTCCGGGGAGCTGTTTTTT. Protein product: CASSLGQLSSGELFF.

This clone has just a few counts. The CDR3 nucleotides are TGTGCCAGCAGCTCCGGACAGGGGATCTACCATACGCAGTATTTT. Protein: CASSSGQGIYHTQYF. This sequence joins TRBV7-9 and TRBJ2-3, with 9 bases matching TRBD1. From germline, CDR1 is SEHNR and CDR2 FQNEAQ (reference sequence). This CDR3 has 15 amino acids. Trimming removed 4 bases from V and 7 bases from J; junction bases left unmatched: 9.

The rearrangement links TRBV25-1 to TRBJ2-5; D gene unclear. The germline CDR1 and CDR2 sequences are MGHDK and SYGVNS. The CDR3 has 11 amino acids. V was clipped by 4 bases and J by 8 bases, with 8 bases between them. The CDR3 region is CASSGGSTQYF. DNA of the CDR3: TGTGCCAGCAGTGGTGGATCTACCCAGTACTTC.